This T cell receptor beta chain stems from a study of OX40 agonist ivuxolimab in advanced cancers. This CDR3 is built from 20 residues. V was shortened by 1 base and J by 5 bases, with 30 bases between the two germline ends. Germline V gene sequence: CDR1 SGDLS, CDR2 YYNGEE. Profiled with immunoSEQ multiplex PCR; TCRdb holds only in-frame clones, not every one. Here the sample spans 65,000 to 90,000 clones, around 88% being singletons. This TCR was sampled from an adult with an advanced solid tumor such as melanoma, head and neck, liver or kidney cancer. The sample here was CD4+ or CD8+ T cells sorted from blood, taken in a trial of the OX40 agonist ivuxolimab. The V and J genes are TRBV9 and TRBJ1-1, with TRBD1 as a possible D gene (5 bases). This chain's CDR3 is CASSVWGPGWTDEKGTEAFF. The CDR3 nucleotides read TGTGCCAGCAGCGTATGGGGTCCTGGCTGGACGGATGAAAAGGGGACTGAAGCTTTCTTT. The variable domain in full, with the rest retrieved from reference TRBV9 and TRBJ1-1, is DSGVTQTPKHLITATGQRVTLRCSPRSGDLSVYWYQQSLDQGLQFLIQYYNGEERAKGNILERFSAQQFPDLHSELNLSSLELGDSALYFCASSVWGPGWTDEKGTEAFFGQGTRLTVV.